This is a list of T cell receptor beta chains from one sample in a study of T cells in Graves' hyperthyroidism and ophthalmopathy. A single record per CDR3 protein comes from TCRdb applying MiXCR to the multiplex PCR reads. Found here are approximately 560,000 distinct CDR3 sequences, about 43% of them singletons; the top ten hold just over 8%. The specimen was peripheral blood or thyroid tissue (not recorded which). These receptors originate from a woman aged 18-29 years with Graves' hyperthyroidism. Both conserved end residues are part of each CDR3. Each record gives: clone size, V gene, D gene, J gene, CDR3 protein, CDR3 DNA. A D gene is named only where the DNA matches it firmly. For some rows the clone size is stated as once, few or many, or as a class when expanded; others skip it.

.	TRBV2	TRBD2	TRBJ2-7	CASSESGGSSYEQYF	TGTGCCAGCAGTGAATCGGGGGGTAGCTCCTACGAGCAGTACTTC
.	TRBV12-3/TRBV12-4	.	TRBJ1-5	CASSLPGGDQPQHF	TGTGCCAGCAGTCTCCCCGGGGGGGACCAGCCCCAGCATTTT
.	TRBV7-3	TRBD1	TRBJ2-5	CASSLGQNKETQYF	TGTGCCAGCAGCTTGGGACAGAACAAAGAGACCCAGTACTTC
many	TRBV19	TRBD1	TRBJ2-5	CASRGQDQITQYF	TGTGCCAGTAGGGGACAGGATCAAATCACCCAGTACTTC
.	TRBV19	.	TRBJ2-2	CASSVLGSSGELFF	TGTGCCAGTAGTGTCCTCGGGAGTTCCGGGGAGCTGTTTTTT
.	TRBV10-3	.	TRBJ1-2	CASSWGTNYGYTF	TGTGCCAGCAGTTGGGGGACTAACTATGGCTACACCTTC
.	TRBV11-2	.	TRBJ1-2	CASSLAPGNIGYGYTF	TGTGCCAGCAGCTTAGCTCCAGGGAATATCGGCTATGGCTACACCTTC
.	TRBV19	.	TRBJ1-1	CASSAGWAEAFF	TGTGCCAGTAGTGCGGGCTGGGCTGAAGCTTTCTTT
.	TRBV7-9	.	TRBJ1-4	CASSQPGEKLFF	TGTGCCAGCAGCCAACCGGGAGAAAAACTGTTTTTT
many	TRBV29-1	TRBD1	TRBJ2-7	CSASGQAPIQQYF	TGCAGCGCCAGCGGACAGGCCCCAATTCAGCAGTACTTC
many	TRBV29-1	.	TRBJ2-7	CSVVDSRHEQYF	TGCAGCGTTGTGGACTCGCGACACGAGCAGTACTTC
many	TRBV10-3	TRBD1	TRBJ1-2	CAITPGQGLNYGYTF	TGTGCCATCACCCCAGGACAGGGCCTTAACTATGGCTACACCTTC
many	TRBV7-9	.	TRBJ1-2	CASSLRGSGYTF	TGTGCCAGCAGCTTGCGTGGGAGTGGCTACACCTTC
many	TRBV7-9	.	TRBJ1-3	CASSRDIGASGNTIYF	TGTGCCAGCAGCCGCGACATCGGTGCTTCTGGAAACACCATATATTTT
few	TRBV2	TRBD2	TRBJ2-5	CASSAGGQETQYF	TGTGCCAGCTCGGCCGGGGGGCAAGAGACCCAGTACTTC
few	TRBV12-3/TRBV12-4	.	TRBJ1-6	CASSFVGGQHNSPLHF	TGTGCCAGCAGTTTTGTTGGGGGGCAGCATAATTCACCCCTCCACTTT
few	TRBV10-3	TRBD1	TRBJ1-5	CASSGSLAGGNQPQHF	TGTGCCAGCAGCGGGTCCTTGGCAGGGGGTAATCAGCCCCAGCATTTT
few	TRBV19	.	TRBJ1-5	CASTHFGNSNQPQHF	TGTGCCAGTACCCACTTCGGGAATAGCAATCAGCCCCAGCATTTT
.	TRBV6-1	.	TRBJ1-1	CASNQVVRALRAFF	TGTGCCAGCAACCAGGTCGTAAGGGCATTGAGAGCTTTCTTT
.	TRBV11-1	TRBD1	TRBJ1-4	CASSPRDRGLEKLFF	TGTGCCAGCAGCCCCCGGGACAGGGGGCTCGAGAAACTGTTTTTT
.	TRBV9	TRBD2	TRBJ2-5	CASSVDVSGRGGETQYF	TGTGCCAGCAGCGTAGATGTTAGCGGGAGAGGGGGAGAGACCCAGTACTTC
.	TRBV2	.	TRBJ1-4	CASRDSRVEKLFF	TGTGCCAGCAGGGACAGTAGGGTTGAAAAACTGTTTTTT
.	TRBV25-1	.	TRBJ2-7	CASSLSHPSEQYF	TGTGCCAGCAGTTTATCGCACCCCTCCGAGCAGTACTTC
.	TRBV2	.	TRBJ1-1	CASSDSLGGEAFF	TGTGCCAGCAGTGACTCCCTCGGCGGAGAAGCTTTCTTT
.	TRBV13	.	TRBJ2-7	CASSLSPTPNEQYF	TGTGCCAGCAGCTTATCTCCCACGCCCAACGAGCAGTACTTC
few	TRBV2	.	TRBJ1-2	CATRDRGSYGYTF	TGTGCCACCAGGGATCGGGGATCCTATGGCTACACCTTC
once	TRBV6-4	.	TRBJ1-5	CASSDRETNQPQHF	TGTGCCAGCAGTGACAGGGAGACGAATCAGCCCCAGCATTTT
.	TRBV14	.	TRBJ1-2	CASASDPNYGYTF	TGTGCCAGCGCTAGCGATCCTAACTATGGCTACACCTTC
few	TRBV12-3/TRBV12-4	.	TRBJ1-5	CASTIQAASNQPQHF	TGTGCCAGCACCATTCAGGCCGCGAGCAATCAGCCCCAGCATTTT
.	TRBV20-1	.	TRBJ1-5	CSARVGPRGNQPQHF	TGCAGTGCTAGAGTCGGGCCAAGGGGCAATCAGCCCCAGCATTTT
.	TRBV10-3	.	TRBJ2-7	CASSLSGQRIYEQYF	TGTGCCAGCAGTTTATCCGGACAGAGGATCTACGAGCAGTACTTC
.	TRBV2	.	TRBJ2-6	CASSDDRYPSGANVLTF	TGTGCCAGCAGTGACGACAGATACCCCTCTGGGGCCAACGTCCTGACTTTC
many	TRBV2	.	TRBJ1-6	CASSEFELGNSPLHF	TGTGCCAGCAGTGAATTCGAACTTGGGAATTCACCCCTCCACTTT
.	TRBV7-4	.	TRBJ2-2	CASSLAPLRTMNTGELLF	TGTGCCAGCAGCTTAGCCCCCCTTAGGACAATGAACACCGGGGAGCTGCTTTTT
.	TRBV2	TRBD1	TRBJ1-2	CASSFQTGGHGGYTF	TGTGCCAGCAGTTTCCAGACAGGGGGTCATGGAGGCTACACCTTC
.	TRBV20-1	.	TRBJ1-1	CSAIDLQGIKAFF	TGCAGTGCTATAGACTTACAGGGCATAAAGGCTTTCTTT
.	TRBV7-9	.	TRBJ2-7	CASSLGRYFEQYF	TGTGCCAGCAGCTTGGGGCGGTACTTCGAGCAGTACTTC
.	TRBV7-8	.	TRBJ2-6	CASSTLTF	TGTGCCAGCAGCACCCTGACTTTC
.	TRBV5-1	.	TRBJ1-3	CASPRTIGGNTIYF	TGCGCCAGCCCACGGACTATAGGTGGAAACACCATATATTTT
few	TRBV7-2	.	TRBJ1-1	CASSLIPGQNTEAFF	TGTGCCAGCAGCTTAATACCGGGCCAGAACACTGAAGCTTTCTTT
.	TRBV6-1	.	TRBJ1-4	CASSEAGGGLELFF	TGTGCCAGCAGTGAAGCTGGTGGGGGGTTGGAACTGTTTTTT
once	TRBV29-1	TRBD1	TRBJ2-7	CSVAGQGFEQYF	TGCAGCGTTGCAGGACAGGGGTTCGAGCAGTACTTC
.	TRBV6-2/TRBV6-3	TRBD1	TRBJ1-2	CASSPRQGTGGYTF	TGTGCCAGCAGTCCTCGACAGGGTACGGGTGGCTACACCTTC
few	TRBV19	.	TRBJ1-5	CASKIFQGNQPQHF	TGTGCCAGCAAAATATTTCAGGGAAATCAGCCCCAGCATTTT
.	TRBV11-1	.	TRBJ2-7	CASSLIRESDEQYF	TGTGCCAGCAGCTTAATTCGCGAATCCGACGAGCAGTACTTC
.	TRBV5-1	.	TRBJ2-3	CASSSVTRDTQYF	TGCGCCAGCAGCTCCGTGACTAGAGATACGCAGTATTTT
.	TRBV9	TRBD2	TRBJ2-5	CDPRTSGKGETQYF	TGTGACCCCAGGACTAGCGGGAAGGGAGAGACCCAGTACTTC
.	TRBV5-4	.	TRBJ1-1	CASSPRGFRTEAFF	TGTGCCAGCAGCCCTCGGGGATTCCGTACTGAAGCTTTCTTT
.	TRBV20-1	.	TRBJ1-2	CSARDPAEGKSYGYTF	TGCAGTGCTAGAGATCCGGCGGAGGGAAAATCCTATGGCTACACCTTC
.	TRBV2	.	TRBJ1-4	CASSSIPEKLFF	TGTGCCAGCAGTTCGATCCCCGAAAAACTGTTTTTT
.	TRBV10-3	.	TRBJ1-3	CASSEQGLSGNTIYF	TGTGCCAGCAGTGAACAGGGCCTCTCTGGAAACACCATATATTTT
.	TRBV6-5	.	TRBJ2-7	CASSLSRQGPNYEQYF	TGTGCCAGCAGTTTATCGAGGCAGGGCCCAAACTACGAGCAGTACTTC